One sample yielded the 22 T cell receptor beta chains listed below, sequenced in a study of blood T cell repertoires in COVID-19. The repertoire was sequenced with immunoSEQ multiplex PCR; TCRdb's copy has only in-frame clones and lacks some. Among 200,000 to 250,000 clones, around 82% were seen once, and the ten largest hold around 13%. Specimen: peripheral blood. Receptors originate from a human donor in a cohort sampled during active COVID-19.

The CDR3: CASSLGDYSPLHF. The CDR3 coding sequence is TGTGCCAGCAGCTTGGGTGACTATTCACCCCTCCACTTT. The chain has TRBV5-6 and TRBJ1-6, with D hard to call. The germline gives CDR1 SGHDT, CDR2 YYEEEE. The CDR3 has 13 residues. Trimming took 0 bases from V and 8 from J, leaving 6 bases between them.

CDR3 residues: CASSDRGQKLETQYF. In DNA, the CDR3 is TGTGCCAGCAGTGATAGAGGCCAGAAGTTAGAGACCCAGTACTTC. The gene calls are TRBV2 and TRBJ2-5; the D is unclear. The germline V gene encodes CDR1 SNHLY and CDR2 FYNNEI. Trimming left V 3 bases short and J 4 bases short, with 15 bases between. This CDR3 has 15 residues. Based on the CDR3 plus reference TRBV2 and TRBJ2-5, the full variable domain is EPEVTQTPSHQVTQMGQEVILRCVPISNHLYFYWYRQILGQKVEFLVSFYNNEISEKSEIFDDQFSVERPDGSNFTLKIRSTKLEDSAMYFCASSDRGQKLETQYFGPGTRLLVL.

This CDR3 reads CASSLILPPNTGELFF. The CDR3 bases are TGTGCCAGCAGCTTAATCCTCCCTCCCAACACCGGGGAGCTGTTTTTT. The V and J genes are TRBV7-3 and TRBJ2-2; D unclear. The CDR3 sequence is 16 residues long. V was shortened by 1 base and J by 2 bases, with 11 bases between the two germline ends. Per the germline V gene, CDR1 is SGHTA and CDR2 is FQGTGA.

This clone has more than one count but fewer than ten. J is TRBJ2-7 and V is TRBV5-1; D is undetermined. The CDR3 runs 15 residues. The germline V and J ends were trimmed by 1 base and 3 bases, with 14 bases remaining between them. CDR1 is SGHRS and CDR2 is YFSETQ in the germline V gene. CDR3 in DNA: TGCGCCAGCAGCTTGTCTGCAAGCACCCACTACGAGCAGTACTTC. Translated, it gives CASSLSASTHYEQYF.

This sequence joins TRBV6-6 and TRBJ2-5; possibly TRBD2 for D (7 bases). This CDR3 region has 13 residues. Germline lookup yields CDR1 MNHNY and CDR2 SVGAGI (reference sequence). Trimming shortened V by 6 bases and J by 5 bases, and 13 bases separated the two germline ends. As DNA, the CDR3 is TGTGCCAGCAGGTGGGGGGGCTCGGAGACCCAGTACTTC. The encoded protein is CASRWGGSETQYF.

A word on this clone: This same CDR3 is encoded by further DNA sequences in the sample. The chain combines TRBV19 with TRBJ2-3, with TRBD2 identical over 7 bases. CDR3 size: 14 residues. Germline assignment: CDR1 LNHDA and CDR2 SQIVND (reference sequence). The V segment lost 4 bases and the J segment 2 bases; nucleotides outside the gene matches: 3. CDR3 nucleotides: TGTGCCAGTAGTAACGGGGGGTTCACAGATACGCAGTATTTT. The encoded protein is CASSNGGFTDTQYF.

The rearrangement uses TRBV29-1 and TRBJ2-1; TRBD2 is a possible D gene (7 bases). V lost 5 bases, J lost 9 bases, and 11 bases lay in between. Germline values: CDR1 SQVTM, CDR2 ANQGSEA. The CDR3 spans 11 residues. CDR3 in DNA: TGCAGCGTTCGGGGGGCTGTTGAGCAGTTCTTC. Translation gives CSVRGAVEQFF.

V and J are TRBV21-1 and TRBJ2-5; the table's D call of TRBD1 was not tested on the DNA. TRBV21-1 represents a pseudogene. The CDR3 covers 18 residues. The CDR3 loop is CASSKEAATPGTQETQYF. The CDR3 region has the DNA TGTGCCAGCAGCAAAGAAGCCGCCACCCCAGGTACACAAGAGACCCAGTACTTC.

This chain uses TRBV7-9 with TRBJ2-2; D unclear. This CDR3 is built from 14 residues. CDR1 and CDR2 from the germline V gene are SEHNR and FQNEAQ (reference sequence). V lost 1 base and J lost 1, with 4 bases in between. CDR3 in amino acids: CASSLGGNTGELFF. CDR3 bases: TGTGCCAGCAGCTTAGGAGGGAACACCGGGGAGCTGTTTTTT.

This chain uses TRBV2 with TRBJ2-5, with 10 bases identical to TRBD2. CDR1 is SNHLY and CDR2 is FYNNEI in the germline V gene. Trimming at V came to 0 bases and at J to 4 bases, leaving 5 bases not matched to a gene. The CDR3 loop spans 16 amino acids. The CDR3, as DNA: TGTGCCAGCAGTGAAGCGTCGGCTAGCGGGAGAGAGACCCAGTACTTC. As protein: CASSEASASGRETQYF.

V is TRBV7-6 and J is TRBJ2-5; tentatively, D is TRBD2 (5 bases). The CDR3 loop spans 13 amino acids. V was pared by 1 base and J by 3 bases, with 6 bases between. CDR1 and CDR2 from the germline V gene are SGHVS and FNYEAQ. In DNA form, the CDR3 reads TGTGCCAGCAGCTTAGAACTAGAAGAGACCCAGTACTTC. Its translation is CASSLELEETQYF.

The V and J genes are TRBV18 and TRBJ1-1; a possible D gene is TRBD1 (5 bases). The CDR3 consists of 14 residues. V gave up 2 bases and J gave up 3 bases, with 10 bases separating them. Looked up from germline, CDR1 is KGHSH and CDR2 is LQKENI. The CDR3 protein is CASSPRGKDTEAFF. CDR3 DNA sequence: TGTGCCAGCTCACCAAGGGGTAAGGACACTGAAGCTTTCTTT.

This clone was counted only a few times. The rearrangement joins TRBV2 to TRBJ2-1; TRBD2 is a possible D gene (6 bases). The V and J ends lost 8 bases and 0 bases respectively, with 17 bases between them. Germline V gives CDR1 SNHLY, CDR2 FYNNEI. The CDR3 spans 16 residues. The CDR3 protein is CASALEGLSSYNEQFF. The CDR3 nucleotides read TGTGCCAGCGCCCTGGAGGGCCTGAGCTCCTACAATGAGCAGTTCTTC.

The rearrangement links TRBV28 to TRBJ1-3; D gene unclear. The V and J ends lost 11 bases and 3 bases respectively, with 5 bases between them. This CDR3 comprises 10 residues. Germline CDR1 is MDHEN and CDR2 is SYDVKM. The CDR3 DNA sequence: TGTGCCGTCCATGGAAACACCATATATTTT. Translated, it gives CAVHGNTIYF.

The chain employs TRBV7-2 and TRBJ1-1; weak D call: TRBD1 (5 bases). V lost 2 bases to trimming and J lost 3 bases, with 16 bases between them. The CDR3 totals 16 residues. Per the germline V gene, CDR1 is SGHTA and CDR2 is FQGNSA. This CDR3 reads CASSLTGARGDTEAFF. The CDR3 DNA sequence: TGTGCCAGCAGCTTAACAGGCGCCCGTGGGGACACTGAAGCTTTCTTT.

The rearrangement links TRBV19 to TRBJ1-5; the match to TRBD1 covers 12 bases. The germline V gene has CDR1 LNHDA and CDR2 SQIVND (reference sequence). This CDR3 has 20 amino acids. V shed 5 bases and J 1 base; nucleotides not matched to a gene: 15. The CDR3, as DNA: TGTGCCAGTAGTCCTTCTGGGGGGGACAGGGGGCCCTTAAGCAATCAGCCCCAGCATTTT. Residues: CASSPSGGDRGPLSNQPQHF.

This chain uses TRBV13 with TRBJ2-7; possibly TRBD1 for D (6 bases). Trimming removed 6 bases at V and 1 base at J, with 10 bases between. There are 13 residues in the CDR3. From germline, CDR1 is PRHDT and CDR2 FYEKMQ (reference sequence). CDR3 loop: CASSKQGSYEQYF. The CDR3 DNA sequence: TGTGCCAGCAGTAAACAGGGATCCTACGAGCAGTACTTC.

The J gene is TRBJ1-2, the V gene TRBV24-1; D remains ambiguous. The CDR3 extends over 14 amino acids. The V end lost 4 bases, the J end lost 4 bases, and 12 bases lay between the germline ends. The V gene's germline CDR1 is KGHDR and CDR2 SFDVKD. CDR3 protein: CATSDTQSSYGYTF. The CDR3 bases are TGTGCCACCAGTGACACACAGTCTTCCTATGGCTACACCTTC.

The chain carries TRBV3-1 (or the pseudogene TRBV3-2) and TRBJ2-2; 7 bases match TRBD1. The CDR3 sequence is 16 residues long. Germline lookup yields CDR1 LGHDT and CDR2 YNNKEL (reference sequence). Losses at the gene ends were 0 bases for V and 6 bases for J; bases not matched to a gene: 7. CDR3 sequence: CASSQDLRGLAGELFF. The CDR3, as DNA: TGTGCCAGCAGCCAAGATCTCAGGGGGTTAGCCGGGGAGCTGTTTTTT.

The CDR3 nucleotides are TGTGCCAGCAGCTTGGATCTAACCTCCTACGAGCAGTACTTC. Residues: CASSLDLTSYEQYF. This chain connects TRBV5-4 to TRBJ2-7, with D unclear. Germline V gives CDR1 SGHNT, CDR2 YYREEE (reference sequence). Trimming removed 0 bases at V and 0 bases at J, with 7 bases between. The CDR3 is 14 residues long. The variable domain in full, completed from reference TRBV5-4 and TRBJ2-7, reads ETGVTQSPTHLIKTRGQQVTLRCSSQSGHNTVSWYQQALGQGPQFIFQYYREEENGRGNFPPRFSGLQFPNYSSELNVNALELDDSALYLCASSLDLTSYEQYFGPGTRLTVT.

V is TRBV19 and J is TRBJ1-2; 9 bases are a match to TRBD1. Germline V CDR1 and CDR2: LNHDA, SQIVND (reference sequence). V dropped 5 bases and J dropped 4; count of bases not matched to a gene: 11. This CDR3 is built from 16 residues. CDR3 DNA sequence: TGTGCCAGTAGTGTTGTACAGGGGGCGCGTAGCTATGGCTACACCTTC. It translates to CASSVVQGARSYGYTF.

The chain has TRBV11-1 and TRBJ1-5; D is unresolved. The CDR3 has 13 amino acids. The V end lost 2 bases, the J end lost 4 bases, and 6 bases lay between the germline ends. The germline gives CDR1 SGHAT, CDR2 FQDESV (reference sequence). The CDR3 spells CASSLSQNQPQHF. The CDR3 nucleotides read TGTGCCAGCAGCTTAAGTCAGAATCAGCCCCAGCATTTT.